This is a list of T cell receptor beta chains from one sample in a study of radiotherapy plus CTLA-4 blockade in lung cancer. Assay used: immunoSEQ multiplex PCR; TCRdb lists only in-frame clones, some missing. The repertoire has more than 80,000 clones, under 90% of them found once; the top ten carry 2.4%. Sequenced material: peripheral blood, taken from a patient treated with radiotherapy plus ipilimumab. The receptors shown here come from a human donor with non-small cell lung cancer that progressed on radiotherapy plus ipilimumab. Some clones in this sample may be carry-over from other donors' samples. CDR3s include the opening cysteine and the closing phenylalanine or tryptophan. A D gene is named only where the DNA matches it firmly. Clone size is not always given. Where it is, it says once, few, many or a class for expanded clones.

j_call cdr3_length v_call clone_size d_call cdr3_aa cdr3_nt
TRBJ2-5 14 TRBV5-6 - TRBD1 CTSSITRGQETQYF TGTACCAGCAGCATTACCAGGGGGCAAGAGACCCAGTACTTC
TRBJ2-2 16 TRBV4-1 - TRBD1 CASSRGQGANTGELFF TGCGCCAGCAGCCGAGGACAGGGGGCGAACACCGGGGAGCTGTTTTTT
TRBJ1-5 14 TRBV18 - - CASTPYRQDPPQHF TGTGCCAGCACCCCCTACCGACAGGACCCTCCCCAGCATTTT
TRBJ2-3 12 TRBV6-5 - - CATWTGTDTQYF TGTGCCACTTGGACAGGCACAGATACGCAGTATTTT
TRBJ1-1 15 TRBV7-2 - TRBD1 CASSLQGQGISEAFF TGTGCCAGCAGCTTACAGGGACAGGGGATATCCGAAGCTTTCTTT
TRBJ2-1 17 TRBV4-3 once - CASSRLDGGPSYNEQFF TGCGCCAGCAGCCGGTTGGACGGGGGGCCCTCCTACAATGAGCAGTTCTTC
TRBJ2-7 13 TRBV30 - - CAWTGGQAYEQYF TGTGCCTGGACGGGGGGACAGGCCTACGAGCAGTACTTC
TRBJ2-6 15 TRBV28 - - CASSFGRAGANVLTF TGTGCCAGCAGTTTTGGAAGGGCCGGGGCCAACGTCCTGACTTTC
TRBJ1-5 16 TRBV6-5 - TRBD1 CASSYLGTGINQPQHF TGTGCCAGCAGTTACCTAGGGACAGGGATCAATCAGCCCCAGCATTTT
TRBJ2-1 14 TRBV5-1 - - CASSWLLGGNEQFF TGCGCCAGCAGCTGGCTACTAGGAGGCAATGAGCAGTTCTTC
TRBJ2-2 16 TRBV7-8 - TRBD2 CASSLEWGGVTGELFF TGTGCCAGCAGCTTAGAGTGGGGGGGTGTCACCGGGGAGCTGTTTTTT
TRBJ2-1 13 TRBV5-1 - TRBD1 CASSLGRDDRGVF TGCGCCAGCAGCTTGGGCCGGGACGACAGGGGGGTCTTC
TRBJ1-2 13 TRBV2 - - CASSESALGGYTF TGTGCCAGCAGTGAATCCGCCCTCGGGGGCTACACCTTC
TRBJ2-1 15 TRBV6-6 - - CASSYQANPYNEQFF TGTGCCAGCAGTTACCAGGCTAACCCCTACAATGAGCAGTTCTTC
TRBJ1-2 15 TRBV5-6 - - CASSLGGDPNYGYTF TGTGCCAGCAGCTTGGGCGGGGATCCTAACTATGGCTACACCTTC
TRBJ1-2 17 TRBV9 - - CASSSTAALPPGYGYTF TGTGCCAGCAGCTCTACGGCGGCCCTTCCTCCCGGCTATGGCTACACCTTC
TRBJ1-5 15 TRBV6-6 - - CASSYSRGRAQPQHF TGTGCCAGCAGTTACTCGAGGGGCAGGGCCCAGCCCCAGCATTTT
TRBJ2-7 14 TRBV5-4 - TRBD1 CASSINRGTGEQYF TGTGCCAGCAGCATTAACAGGGGTACGGGGGAGCAGTACTTC
TRBJ2-7 17 TRBV4-2 - TRBD2 CASSPGTSGDNIYEQYF TGTGCCAGCAGCCCCGGGACTAGCGGGGATAACATTTACGAGCAGTACTTC
TRBJ1-2 13 TRBV28 - - CASGTEPDYGYTF TGTGCCAGCGGGACCGAACCAGACTATGGCTACACCTTC
TRBJ1-2 16 TRBV14 - - CASSQDRPGLVDGYTF TGTGCCAGCAGCCAAGATCGACCAGGGCTTGTAGATGGCTACACCTTC
TRBJ1-1 15 TRBV6-1 - - CASSERGGVNTEAFF TGTGCCAGCAGTGAAAGGGGGGGTGTGAACACTGAAGCTTTCTTT
TRBJ2-2 16 TRBV5-1 once - CASSLDSLANTGELFF TGCGCCAGCAGCTTGGATTCCTTGGCGAACACCGGGGAGCTGTTTTTT
TRBJ1-5 14 TRBV7-8 - - CASTGGDGGWPQHF TGTGCCAGCACGGGTGGGGACGGAGGTTGGCCCCAGCATTTT
TRBJ2-7 18 TRBV29-1 few - CSVVWGFRGNKRSYEQYF TGCAGCGTTGTGTGGGGGTTCCGAGGGAACAAGCGGTCCTACGAGCAGTACTTC
TRBJ1-5 15 TRBV29-1 - TRBD1 CSVMGGTGSNQPQHF TGCAGCGTTATGGGGGGGACAGGGAGCAATCAGCCCCAGCATTTT
TRBJ2-2 17 TRBV5-1 - TRBD1 CASSLGDRHTNTGELFF TGCGCCAGCAGCTTGGGGGACAGGCACACGAACACCGGGGAGCTGTTTTTT
TRBJ1-4 15 TRBV7-2 - TRBD1 CASSLATGPNEKLFF TGTGCCAGCAGCTTAGCGACAGGGCCTAATGAAAAACTGTTTTTT
TRBJ2-7 15 TRBV7-7 - TRBD1 CASSLGQGHSYEQYF TGTGCTAGCAGCTTAGGACAGGGCCACTCCTACGAGCAGTACTTC
TRBJ1-6 12 TRBV11-2 few - CASSLERFTLHF TGTGCCAGCAGCTTAGAGCGATTTACCCTCCACTTT
TRBJ2-2 17 TRBV18 - - CASSPPGLGPLSGELFF TGTGCCAGCTCACCTCCAGGATTAGGACCCCTATCCGGGGAGCTGTTTTTT
TRBJ1-2 15 TRBV4-2 - - CASSQEWPGAGGYTF TGTGCCAGCAGCCAAGAATGGCCCGGGGCGGGTGGCTACACCTTC
TRBJ2-1 15 TRBV11-2 - TRBD1 CASSGGQGSYNEQFF TGTGCCAGCAGCGGAGGACAGGGGTCCTACAATGAGCAGTTCTTC
TRBJ2-5 15 TRBV5-1 - - CASSLERAGQETQYF TGCGCCAGCAGCTTGGAGCGAGCAGGCCAAGAGACCCAGTACTTC
TRBJ1-6 15 TRBV19 few TRBD1 CASSIMGTGNSPLHF TGTGCCAGTAGTATAATGGGGACAGGGAATTCACCCCTCCACTTT
TRBJ2-5 15 TRBV28 - TRBD1 CASSASDRARETQYF TGTGCCAGCAGTGCCTCGGACAGGGCTCGGGAGACCCAGTACTTC
TRBJ2-1 15 TRBV29-1 - - CSVDSATGTYNEQFF TGCAGCGTTGATTCAGCCACAGGGACCTACAATGAGCAGTTCTTC
TRBJ1-2 13 TRBV10-3 few - CAISQQGNYGYTF TGTGCCATCAGTCAACAGGGAAACTATGGCTACACCTTC
TRBJ1-4 15 TRBV6-5 - - CASSYQARLNEKLFF TGTGCCAGCAGTTACCAGGCCAGACTTAATGAAAAACTGTTTTTT
TRBJ2-1 14 TRBV29-1 once - CSVVGGGRGDEQFF TGCAGCGTTGTAGGGGGGGGCAGGGGTGATGAACAGTTCTTC
TRBJ1-4 14 TRBV14 - - CASSYGETNEKLFF TGTGCCAGCAGCTACGGTGAAACTAATGAAAAACTGTTTTTT
TRBJ2-2 16 TRBV5-1 - TRBD1 CASALTGTGGSGELFF TGCGCCAGCGCCCTTACCGGGACAGGGGGCTCCGGGGAGCTGTTTTTT
TRBJ2-7 15 TRBV27 medium-sized - CASSLRSGRAYEQYF TGTGCCAGCAGTTTACGGTCCGGCAGGGCCTACGAGCAGTACTTC
TRBJ1-5 17 TRBV10-3 - TRBD1 CAISDRGTVNSNQPQHF TGTGCCATCAGTGACCGAGGGACAGTAAATAGCAATCAGCCCCAGCATTTT
TRBJ2-1 12 TRBV11-2 - - CASSFEANEQFF TGTGCCAGCAGCTTTGAGGCGAATGAGCAGTTCTTC
TRBJ2-1 17 TRBV7-2 once TRBD2 CASSLDGLAGLYNEQFF TGTGCCAGCAGCTTGGATGGGCTAGCGGGGCTATACAATGAGCAGTTCTTC
TRBJ1-4 14 TRBV7-6 - TRBD1 CASKQGAGNEKLFF TGTGCCAGCAAACAGGGGGCCGGTAATGAAAAACTGTTTTTT
TRBJ1-1 14 TRBV7-3 few - CASSLLGGNTEAFF TGTGCCAGCAGCTTATTAGGTGGGAACACTGAAGCTTTCTTT
TRBJ2-5 14 TRBV9 - - CASSVGLAQETQYF TGTGCCAGCAGCGTAGGGCTAGCCCAAGAGACCCAGTACTTC
TRBJ2-3 14 TRBV27 - TRBD1 CASRLGQPTDTQYF TGTGCCAGCAGGCTGGGACAGCCTACAGATACGCAGTATTTT
TRBJ2-1 15 TRBV7-2 - - CASSLGSATYNEQFF TGTGCCAGCAGCTTAGGCTCCGCTACATACAATGAGCAGTTCTTC
TRBJ2-1 17 TRBV7-3 - - CASSPGWGGDSYNEQFF TGTGCCAGCAGCCCAGGGTGGGGCGGCGACTCCTACAATGAGCAGTTCTTC
TRBJ1-3 13 TRBV4-3 - - CASSQAPRGTIYF TGCGCCAGCAGCCAAGCCCCCCGGGGCACCATATATTTT
TRBJ2-7 16 TRBV5-1 - - CASSLARQGSSYEQYF TGCGCCAGCAGCTTGGCCAGGCAGGGGAGCTCCTACGAGCAGTACTTC